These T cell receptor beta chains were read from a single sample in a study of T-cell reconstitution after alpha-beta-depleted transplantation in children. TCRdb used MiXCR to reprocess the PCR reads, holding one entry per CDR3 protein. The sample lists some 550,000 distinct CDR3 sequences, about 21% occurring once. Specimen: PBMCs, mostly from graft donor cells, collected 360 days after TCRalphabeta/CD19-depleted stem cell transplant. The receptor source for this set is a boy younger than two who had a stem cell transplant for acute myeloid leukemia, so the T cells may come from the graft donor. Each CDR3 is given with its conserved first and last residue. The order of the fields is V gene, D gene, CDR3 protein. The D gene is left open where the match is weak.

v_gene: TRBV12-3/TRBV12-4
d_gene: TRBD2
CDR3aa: CASSPLASPSTDTQYF

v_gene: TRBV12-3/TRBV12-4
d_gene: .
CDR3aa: CASNSEGMGNSYYQETQYF

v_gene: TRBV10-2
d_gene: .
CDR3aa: CASSESGGEGYGYTF

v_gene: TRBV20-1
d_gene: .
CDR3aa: CSAPNPRLRSSYNSPLHF

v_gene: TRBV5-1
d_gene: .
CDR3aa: CASRTGPENTGELFF

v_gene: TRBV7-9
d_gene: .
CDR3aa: CASSLPYPLQETQYF

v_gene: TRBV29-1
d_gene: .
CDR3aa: CSVRRGARYETQYF

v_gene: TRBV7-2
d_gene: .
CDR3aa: CASSLGPRGHNEQFF

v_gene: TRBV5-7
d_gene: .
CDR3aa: CASSLYRDWGYNEQFF

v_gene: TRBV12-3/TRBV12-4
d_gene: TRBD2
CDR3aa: CASSKTSLDTGELFF

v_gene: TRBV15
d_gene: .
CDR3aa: CATSRDWGGRMNTEAFF

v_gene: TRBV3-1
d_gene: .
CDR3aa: CASSQGVGSSYNSPLHF

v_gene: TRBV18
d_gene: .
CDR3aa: CASSPQPAGANVLTF

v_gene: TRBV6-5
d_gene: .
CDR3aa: CASSSSTLRGGTEAFF

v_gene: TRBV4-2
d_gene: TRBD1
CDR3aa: CASSQGTGFYGYTF

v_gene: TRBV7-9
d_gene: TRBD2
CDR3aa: CASSATYAGVGDTQYF

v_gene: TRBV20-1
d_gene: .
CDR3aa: CSARTEGAAYEQYF

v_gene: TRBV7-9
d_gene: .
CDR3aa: CASSSMPLSNTEAFF

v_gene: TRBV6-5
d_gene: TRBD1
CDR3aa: CASSYRGTGRETQYF

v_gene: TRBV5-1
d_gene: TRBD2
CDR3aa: CASSLAGGVSTDTQYF

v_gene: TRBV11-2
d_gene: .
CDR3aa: CASSGRDETQYF

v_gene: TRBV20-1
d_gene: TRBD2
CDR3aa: CSAGHPGLNYKGPYEQYF

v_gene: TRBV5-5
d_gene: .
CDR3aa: CASSLVGHWTGELFF

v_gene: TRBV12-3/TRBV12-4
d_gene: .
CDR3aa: CASSFSRGTGELFF

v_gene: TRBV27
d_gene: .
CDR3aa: CASSPDIYTDTQYF

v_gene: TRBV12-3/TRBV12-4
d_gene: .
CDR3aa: CASSSEGGDEQFF

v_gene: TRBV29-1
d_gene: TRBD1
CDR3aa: CSVWTGRTDTQYF

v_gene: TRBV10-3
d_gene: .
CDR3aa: CAISESTGTRVTQYF

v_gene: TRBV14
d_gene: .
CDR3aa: CASNHEGSSTDTQYF

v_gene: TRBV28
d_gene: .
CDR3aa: CASSLGPTGLYGYTF